The 26 T cell receptor beta chains below were found in one sample sequenced in a study of Graves' ophthalmopathy and Graves' hyperthyroidism. Amplifying from RNA transcripts, the study obtained TCR beta CDR3 regions. RT-PCR was first run with HTBI primers, then multiplex PCR in a second round. TCRdb called the multiplex PCR reads again in MiXCR, with one record for every CDR3 protein. The sample lists around 590,000 distinct CDR3 sequences, roughly 40% seen once, with around 4.6% in the top ten. Sequenced input: peripheral blood or thyroid tissue (not recorded which). These receptors were obtained from an adult man with Graves' hyperthyroidism.

Of note for this clonotype: Given a much more abundant clone one base away, this may be a read error. This rearrangement joins TRBV29-1 to TRBJ2-5; 7 nucleotides agree with TRBD1. This CDR3 is 13 amino acids long. The junction had 6 bases not matched to a gene; V was cut back by 4 bases and J by 4 bases. CDR1 and CDR2 (germline): SQVTM, ANQGSEA. The DNA of the CDR3 is TGCAGCGTTGGTGGCAGGGACAGAGAGACCCAGTACTTC. The encoded protein is CSVGGRDRETQYF.

Concerning this clonotype itself: The junction differs from germline at one of its ends, possibly a read error. The chain employs TRBV14 and TRBJ2-7; the match to TRBD1 covers 9 bases. This CDR3 is built from 12 residues. Per germline, CDR1 SGHDN and CDR2 FVKESK. Written as DNA, the CDR3 is TGTGCCAGCAGCCAAGGGACAGGGGCTAGGTTCTTC. This sequence encodes CASSQGTGARFF.

Only a few counts were recorded for this clonotype. The genes are TRBV5-8 and TRBJ1-5, with TRBD1 identical over 10 bases. CDR1 and CDR2 (germline): SGHTS, YDEGEE. The length of the CDR3 is 17 residues. V gave up 1 base and J gave up 5 bases; unmatched junction bases: 9. CDR3 sequence: CASSLNPGTGEDQPQHF. CDR3 bases: TGTGCCAGCAGCTTGAACCCAGGGACAGGGGAGGATCAGCCCCAGCATTTT. The entire variable domain, with the rest obtained from reference TRBV5-8 and TRBJ1-5, is as follows: EAGVTQSPTHLIKTRGQQATLRCSPISGHTSVYWYQQALGLGLQFLLWYDEGEERNRGNFPPRFSGRQFPNYSSELNVNALELEDSALYLCASSLNPGTGEDQPQHFGDGTRLSIL.

The genes are TRBV3-1 and TRBJ1-5, with D possibly matching TRBD1 (6 bases). V was trimmed by 4 bases and J by 3 bases, leaving 13 bases between them. The CDR3 extends over 15 amino acids. Germline CDR1 and CDR2: LGHDT and YNNKEL (reference sequence). Here the CDR3 reads CASSRRTGINQPQHF. CDR3 coding DNA: TGTGCCAGCAGCCGTCGAACAGGGATCAATCAGCCCCAGCATTTT.

The chain couples TRBV19 to TRBJ1-6; TRBD1 is a possible D gene (5 bases). The V gene lost 6 bases and the J gene lost 0 bases, with 21 bases spanning the gap. CDR3 length equals 19 residues. Germline assignment: CDR1 LNHDA and CDR2 SQIVND (reference sequence). The CDR3 bases are TGTGCCAGTAGAACTACCCGAGGGACCACTAGCTCCTATAATTCACCCCTCCACTTT. The encoded protein is CASRTTRGTTSSYNSPLHF.

This clonotype was recorded many times. The CDR3 sequence is CASSWAPNQPQHF. CDR3 nucleotide sequence: TGCGCCAGCAGCTGGGCTCCCAATCAGCCCCAGCATTTT. This chain connects TRBV5-1 to TRBJ1-5, with unresolved D. CDR3 size: 13 residues. Per germline, CDR1 SGHRS and CDR2 YFSETQ. V lost 3 bases and J lost 3, with 7 bases in between.

This clonotype was counted ten times or more. The chain joins TRBV12-3 or TRBV12-4 to TRBJ1-4, with 9 bases fitting TRBD1. With 5 bases clipped from V and 7 bases from J, the junction kept 8 bases outside the gene matches. This CDR3 has 15 amino acids. The CDR3 spells CASSLYGTGTEKLFF. As DNA, the CDR3 is TGTGCCAGCAGTCTGTACGGGACAGGGACTGAAAAACTGTTTTTT.

This rearrangement joins TRBV27 to TRBJ2-7; 7 bases agree with TRBD2. Trimming took 7 bases from V and 4 from J; bases not matched to a gene: 10. The CDR3 is made up of 14 amino acids. The germline CDR1 and CDR2 sequences are MNHEY and SMNVEV (reference sequence). CDR3 nucleotide sequence: TGTGCCAGCATTGCCCGGGACTACCCGTACGAGCAGTACTTC. Translation: CASIARDYPYEQYF.

This clonotype was seen only once. The chain uses TRBV29-1 and TRBJ1-5; a possible D gene is TRBD1 (5 bases). The CDR3 extends over 15 amino acids. V lost 4 bases to trimming and J lost 14 bases, with 27 bases between them. CDR1 is SQVTM, CDR2 ANQGSEA, per germline. CDR3 amino acids: CSVGGLAGEVSNEHF. CDR3 coding DNA: TGCAGCGTTGGGGGACTAGCGGGGGAGGTTAGCAATGAGCATTTT.

Ten or more counts support this clonotype. The chain uses TRBV29-1 and TRBJ2-5; D is perhaps TRBD1 or TRBD2 (5 bases each). V was cut by 5 bases and J by 1 base, with 11 bases left in between. CDR3 length: 13 amino acids. Germline V lookup: CDR1 SQVTM, CDR2 ANQGSEA. The DNA for the CDR3 is TGCAGCGTTTACAAGGGACCCCAAGAGACCCAGTACTTC. Its translation is CSVYKGPQETQYF.

This clonotype was seen more than once but under ten times. The chain has TRBV7-8 and TRBJ1-1, with TRBD1 matching over 11 bases. With 5 bases clipped from V and 3 bases from J, the junction kept 17 bases outside the gene matches. Germline loops: CDR1 SGHVS, CDR2 FQNEAQ. CDR3 size: 19 residues. CDR3 sequence reads: CASSKRYGGTGGPHTEAFF. The CDR3 DNA is TGTGCCAGCAGCAAGAGGTATGGGGGGACAGGGGGTCCTCACACTGAAGCTTTCTTT. Full variable domain (outside the CDR3, taken from reference TRBV7-8 and TRBJ1-1): GAGVSQSPRYKVAKRGQDVALRCDPISGHVSLFWYQQALGQGPEFLTYFQNEAQLDKSGLPSDRFFAERPEGSVSTLKIQRTQQEDSAVYLCASSKRYGGTGGPHTEAFFGQGTRLTVV.

Details on this clonotype: This could be a read error, since a much larger clone is one nucleotide away. The chain is built from TRBV7-9 and TRBJ1-4; TRBD1 is a possible D gene (5 bases). CDR3 size: 17 residues. Trimming stripped 5 bases from V and 0 bases from J, with 16 bases between. In germline, CDR1 is SEHNR, CDR2 FQNEAQ (reference sequence). The CDR3: CASSLGTAGATNEKLFF. The DNA of the CDR3 is TGTGCCAGCAGCCTGGGGACGGCGGGTGCAACTAATGAAAAACTGTTTTTT.

The chain has TRBV29-1 and TRBJ2-5; 7 bases map to TRBD2. The trim removed 8 bases at V and 5 bases at J, leaving 8 bases unmatched. Germline loops: CDR1 SQVTM, CDR2 ANQGSEA. This CDR3 is built from 12 residues. The CDR3 loop is CSSGLRSETQYF. CDR3 DNA sequence: TGCAGCTCGGGACTACGGAGTGAGACCCAGTACTTC.

This clonotype was seen ten or more times. This rearrangement joins TRBV12-3 or TRBV12-4 to TRBJ1-4; perhaps TRBD1 as D (5 bases). With 5 bases removed from V and 8 bases from J, the gap between germline ends came to 18 bases. The CDR3 covers 15 residues. The CDR3 loop reads CASSARDGRGEKLFF. The CDR3 coding sequence is TGTGCCAGCAGTGCCCGGGACGGAAGGGGAGAAAAACTGTTTTTT.

About this clonotype: A much larger clone is a single base away; this may be a read error. The chain employs TRBV10-3 and TRBJ1-6; D possibly corresponds to TRBD1 (5 bases). CDR1 is ENHRY and CDR2 is SYGVKD in the germline V gene. The CDR3 spans 14 residues. In DNA, the CDR3 is TGTGCCAGCAGTGAGATAGGGGTTCGGTTACCCCTCCACTTT. Translation: CASSEIGVRLPLHF.

Details on this clonotype: Since a much larger clone is just one base distant, this may be a read error. The CDR3 sequence: CASSLGQGYNEKLLF. CDR3 DNA sequence: TGTGCCAGCAGCTTGGGGCAGGGATATAATGAAAAACTGCTTTTT. The chain uses TRBV7-2 and TRBJ1-4; maybe TRBD1 (5 bases). In germline, CDR1 is SGHTA, CDR2 FQGNSA. The CDR3 consists of 15 residues.

This clonotype has at least ten counts. V is TRBV18 and J is TRBJ1-2, with 7 nucleotides matching TRBD1. The CDR3 has 13 residues. Per germline, CDR1 KGHSH and CDR2 LQKENI. V shed 8 bases and J 7 bases; nucleotides not matched to a gene: 10. As DNA, the CDR3 is TGTGCCAGCAGCCAACGGGACAGCGGTGGCTACACCTTC. Translated, it gives CASSQRDSGGYTF. Looking up the rest from reference TRBV18 and TRBJ1-2 gives the full variable domain: NAGVMQNPRHLVRRRGQEARLRCSPMKGHSHVYWYRQLPEEGLKFMVYLQKENIIDESGMPKERFSAEFPKEGPSILRIQQVVRGDSAAYFCASSQRDSGGYTFGSGTRLTVV.

This chain uses TRBV9 with TRBJ1-4, with D uncertain. Trimming took off 0 bases at V and 8 bases at J, with 14 bases between the two ends. This CDR3 has 15 amino acids. The germline CDR1 and CDR2 sequences are SGDLS and YYNGEE. CDR3 protein: CASSVATRVGEKLFF. The DNA of the CDR3 is TGTGCCAGCAGCGTAGCTACTAGAGTTGGGGAAAAACTGTTTTTT.

The rearrangement uses TRBV12-3 or TRBV12-4 and TRBJ1-2; 10 bases fit TRBD1. The ends lost 6 bases at V and 4 bases at J; junction bases unmatched: 11. This CDR3 spans 16 amino acids. The CDR3 here is CASSPDGTGDSYGYTF. The CDR3 DNA sequence: TGTGCCAGCAGCCCGGACGGGACAGGGGACAGCTATGGCTACACCTTC.

This clonotype was observed a few times. The rearrangement joins TRBV5-1 to TRBJ2-7; 8 positions match TRBD1. The germline CDR1 and CDR2 sequences are SGHRS and YFSETQ. The CDR3 is made up of 15 amino acids. The J segment lost 6 bases and the V segment lost 0 bases, leaving 8 bases of the junction unmatched. The DNA for the CDR3 is TGCGCCAGCAGCTTGGGGACAGGGTACGGTGGCGAGCAGTACTTC. Its translation: CASSLGTGYGGEQYF.

The chain uses TRBV20-1 and TRBJ2-3; a possible D gene is TRBD2 (6 bases). V gave up 5 bases and J gave up 2 bases, with 14 bases separating them. Germline V gene lookup returns CDR1 DFQATT and CDR2 SNEGSKA (reference sequence). CDR3 length: 14 amino acids. The CDR3 DNA follows: TGCAGTGCTCGGCTCGGGAGCCACACAGATACGCAGTATTTT. Translating gives CSARLGSHTDTQYF.

This clonotype was counted between two and nine times. The chain couples TRBV5-1 to TRBJ2-2; tentative D call: TRBD2 (7 bases). V lost 0 bases and J 0 bases, leaving 15 bases between the germline ends. This CDR3 is built from 18 residues. The germline gives CDR1 SGHRS, CDR2 YFSETQ. In nucleotides, the CDR3 is TGCGCCAGCAGCTTGGCTGGTGGGGGGGCCGCGAACACCGGGGAGCTGTTTTTT. Its translation: CASSLAGGGAANTGELFF.

The gene calls are TRBV29-1 and TRBJ2-7; D might be TRBD2 (5 bases). This CDR3 has 15 amino acids. V lost 1 base and J 0 bases, leaving 13 bases between the germline ends. The germline V gene encodes CDR1 SQVTM and CDR2 ANQGSEA. The DNA of the CDR3 is TGCAGCGTTGAAGGGGTAGCGAGATCCTCCTACGAGCAGTACTTC. It yields the protein CSVEGVARSSYEQYF.

This clonotype appeared a few times. The chain recombines TRBV7-8 with TRBJ2-7; 8 bases are shared with TRBD2. V was clipped by 2 bases and J by 2 bases; unmatched bases: 5. Germline values: CDR1 SGHVS, CDR2 FQNEAQ. CDR3 size: 15 residues. For the CDR3, the DNA is TGTGCCAGCAGCTTATGGCGTAGCGGGGCCTACGAGCAGTACTTC. The encoded protein is CASSLWRSGAYEQYF.

On this clonotype itself: A much larger clone lies a single base off, so this may be a read error. The chain combines TRBV7-6 with TRBJ2-2; D may be TRBD1 or TRBD2 (5 bases each). Germline V lookup: CDR1 SGHVS, CDR2 FNYEAQ. The length of the CDR3 is 11 residues. This CDR3 is CASSPVGELVF. The CDR3 DNA is TGTGCCAGCAGCCCGGTGGGGGAGCTGGTTTTT.

A note on this clonotype: No conserved phenylalanine or tryptophan is present at the end of the CDR3, so a read error is the likely explanation. The DNA is omitted, as the CDR3 cannot be located on it reliably, and the CDR3 follows TCRdb's listing. The V and J genes are TRBV7-2 and TRBJ2-5; the table's D gene call, TRBD2, was not cross checked with the DNA. Germline V CDR1 and CDR2: SGHTA, FQGNSA. The CDR3 has 8 amino acids, counting both end residues. CDR3 sequence: CASSNLAG.